The entry below gives a single T cell receptor beta chain sequence along with its context. What it recognizes is unknown. The data originate from a study of cytomegalovirus exposure and HLA in healthy donors. V shed 0 bases and J shed 5 bases, with 11 bases lying between them. Germline V lookup: CDR1 SGHRS, CDR2 YFSETQ. This CDR3 is built from 15 residues. The study ran its PCR with 60 Vbeta and 13 Jbeta primers. The protocol was immunoSEQ multiplex PCR, while the TCRdb copy is restricted to in-frame clones and leaves out a portion. The table has approximately 200,000 clones, approximately 70% seen once; the top ten hold less than 4%. Whole-study findings and limits: In vitro testing confirmed a few CMV-associated chains as specific for CMV antigens. According to an earlier analysis, most TCR beta V segments yielded productive rearrangements about 90% or about 30% of the time.

The sequence derives from a woman in her 30s in good health and CMV-seropositive. Sequencing was performed on PBMCs. The chain combines TRBV5-1 with TRBJ1-4, with no clear D. The CDR3 region is CASSLGAGTNEKLFF. CDR3 DNA: TGCGCCAGCAGCTTGGGTGCAGGAACGAATGAAAAACTGTTTTTT.